Presented here are 14 T cell receptor beta chains from one specimen sequenced in a study of cytomegalovirus exposure and HLA in healthy donors. 60 Vbeta and 13 Jbeta primers were used in PCR. Here immunoSEQ multiplex PCR was the method, and the copy in TCRdb shows in-frame clones only, minus some. The sample consists of more than 95,000 clones, 60% to 85% of them appearing once. The sequencing input was PBMCs. The source is a man under 40 in good health and CMV-seronegative.

The chain carries TRBV6-4 and TRBJ2-1; no clear D gene. CDR3 size: 14 residues. CDR1 is MRHNA and CDR2 is SNTAGT in the germline V gene. Trimming pared 3 bases from V and 0 bases from J, leaving 6 bases between. CDR3 sequence: CASSEESSYNEQFF. In nucleotides, the CDR3 is TGTGCCAGCAGTGAGGAGAGCTCCTACAATGAGCAGTTCTTC.

The V gene is TRBV10-2, the J gene TRBJ2-7, with D possibly matching TRBD2 (5 bases). Germline lookup yields CDR1 WSHSY and CDR2 SAAADI. V lost 8 bases to trimming and J lost 4 bases, with 9 bases between them. The CDR3 length is 11 residues. The CDR3 DNA reads TGCGCCAGCGGAGGACGATACGAGCAGTACTTC. This sequence encodes CASGGRYEQYF.

This chain links TRBV28 with TRBJ1-1; 8 positions match TRBD1. The CDR3 covers 15 residues. CDR1 and CDR2 (germline): MDHEN, SYDVKM. V trimming: 4 bases; J trimming: 4 bases; junction bases outside the gene matches: 8. CDR3 sequence reads: CASSSRTGLGTEAFF. The CDR3 DNA is TGTGCCAGCAGTTCACGGACAGGGTTGGGCACTGAAGCTTTCTTT.

The chain employs TRBV30 and TRBJ1-5; 10 nucleotides line up with TRBD1. Trimming at V came to 1 base and at J to 4 bases, leaving 1 base not matched to a gene. Germline CDR1 GTSNPN, CDR2 SVGIG (reference sequence). The CDR3 is made up of 14 amino acids. The CDR3 protein is CAWSGQGANQPQHF. As DNA, the CDR3 is TGTGCCTGGAGTGGACAGGGGGCGAATCAGCCCCAGCATTTT.

The chain links TRBV27 to TRBJ2-7; 9 nucleotides agree with TRBD1. The J call is in doubt because the DNA end fits TRBJ2-5 better. CDR1 MNHEY and CDR2 SMNVEV come from the germline V gene (reference sequence). The CDR3 is 15 amino acids. The CDR3 region has the DNA TGTGCCAGCAGTTCGGGACAGGGTAAAGGGAAGACCCAGTACTTC. This gives the protein CASSSGQGKGKTQYF.

J is TRBJ2-1 and V is TRBV19; TRBD1 matches at 8 bases. CDR1 and CDR2 (germline): LNHDA, SQIVND (reference sequence). V was clipped by 10 bases and J by 0 bases; unmatched bases: 8. This CDR3 has 15 residues. DNA of the CDR3: TGTGCCACCCGTTTGGACAGGGCCTCCTACAATGAGCAGTTCTTC. It yields the protein CATRLDRASYNEQFF.

The genes are TRBV10-3 and TRBJ2-2; 8 positions agree with TRBD2. Germline CDR1 ENHRY, CDR2 SYGVKD. The CDR3 runs to 15 residues. J lost 6 bases, V lost 3 bases, and 6 bases had no gene match. CDR3 sequence (DNA): TGTGCCATCAGTGAAGCTTCGGGGGGGGCCGGGGAGCTGTTTTTT. Amino acid sequence: CAISEASGGAGELFF.

The chain joins TRBV2 to TRBJ1-1; D ambiguous. The germline gives CDR1 SNHLY, CDR2 FYNNEI. Trimming removed 2 bases at V and 4 bases at J, with 11 bases between. The CDR3 length is 14 residues. The CDR3 loop reads CASSESLPGTEAFF. DNA for the CDR3: TGTGCCAGCAGTGAATCCCTCCCGGGCACTGAAGCTTTCTTT.

This rearrangement joins TRBV19 to TRBJ2-1, with D unresolved. Per germline, CDR1 LNHDA and CDR2 SQIVND (reference sequence). The V end was cut by 6 bases, the J end by 7 bases, with 19 bases between. The CDR3 sequence is 15 residues long. Written as DNA, the CDR3 is TGTGCCAGTAGCTCCCCCGCCCCGGTTGGTAATGAGCAGTTCTTC. Amino acid sequence: CASSSPAPVGNEQFF.

This chain connects TRBV5-1 to TRBJ1-1; D gene unclear. CDR1 and CDR2 from the germline V gene are SGHRS and YFSETQ. This CDR3 contains 12 residues. The V gene lost 0 bases and the J gene lost 7 bases, with 7 bases spanning the gap. CDR3 sequence (DNA): TGCGCCAGCAGCTTGGGCCGGGGTGAAGCTTTCTTT. Its protein product is CASSLGRGEAFF.

This clone was seen just once. Germline is not matched at one junction end, which may reflect a read error. The chain employs TRBV29-1 and TRBJ1-5, with TRBD1 as a possible D gene (6 bases). This CDR3 has 14 amino acids. Germline V lookup: CDR1 SQVTM, CDR2 ANQGSEA. The CDR3 DNA is TGCAGCGTCCTGGACAGAGCTAGCAATCGGCCCCAGCATTTT. Its protein product is CSVLDRASNRPQHF. Full variable domain (missing parts from reference TRBV29-1 and TRBJ1-5): SAVISQKPSRDICQRGTSLTIQCQVDSQVTMMFWYRQQPGQSLTLIATANQGSEATYESGFVIDKFPISRPNLTFSTLTVSNMSPEDSSIYLCSVLDRASNRPQHFGDGTRLSIL.

The chain uses TRBV5-6 and TRBJ2-3; TRBD2 agrees at 7 bases. The germline gives CDR1 SGHDT, CDR2 YYEEEE. This CDR3 has 18 amino acids. J was trimmed by 4 bases and V by 4 bases; bases with no gene match: 18. In DNA form, the CDR3 reads TGTGCCAGCAGCATTGTCGAATGGGCTAGCGGAAGGGCAGATACGCAGTATTTT. Its protein is CASSIVEWASGRADTQYF.

The chain links TRBV18 to TRBJ1-1, with D maybe TRBD1 (6 bases). V dropped 4 bases and J dropped 7 bases, with 10 bases sitting between them. Germline assignment: CDR1 KGHSH and CDR2 LQKENI. The CDR3 spans 12 residues. The CDR3 DNA reads TGTGCCAGCTCACTGGGGGCGGTTGAAGCTTTCTTT. Translation gives CASSLGAVEAFF.

V usage is TRBV21-1 and J usage is TRBJ2-6; TRBD1 was called by the table and not checked on the DNA. TRBV21-1 is a pseudogene segment. The CDR3 has 16 residues. CDR3: CASTPDSPSGANVLTF. CDR3 nucleotides: TGTGCCAGCACACCGGACAGTCCTTCTGGGGCCAACGTCCTGACTTTC.